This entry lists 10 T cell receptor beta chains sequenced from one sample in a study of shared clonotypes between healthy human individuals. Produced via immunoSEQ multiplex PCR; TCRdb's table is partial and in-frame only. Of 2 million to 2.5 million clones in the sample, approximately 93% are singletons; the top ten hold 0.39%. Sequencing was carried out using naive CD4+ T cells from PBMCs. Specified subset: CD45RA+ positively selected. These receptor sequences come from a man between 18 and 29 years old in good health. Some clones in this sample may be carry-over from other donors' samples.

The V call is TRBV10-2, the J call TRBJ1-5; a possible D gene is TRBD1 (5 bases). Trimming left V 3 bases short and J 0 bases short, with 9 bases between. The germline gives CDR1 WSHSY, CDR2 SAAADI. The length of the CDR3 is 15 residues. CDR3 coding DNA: TGCGCCAGCAGTGATGGGGGACCTAGCAATCAGCCCCAGCATTTT. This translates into CASSDGGPSNQPQHF.

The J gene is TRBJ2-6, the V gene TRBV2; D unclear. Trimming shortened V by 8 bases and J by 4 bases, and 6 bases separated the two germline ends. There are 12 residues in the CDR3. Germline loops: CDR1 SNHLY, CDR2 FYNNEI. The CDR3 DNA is TGTGCCAGCGCGGTGGGGGCCAACGTCCTGACTTTC. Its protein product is CASAVGANVLTF.

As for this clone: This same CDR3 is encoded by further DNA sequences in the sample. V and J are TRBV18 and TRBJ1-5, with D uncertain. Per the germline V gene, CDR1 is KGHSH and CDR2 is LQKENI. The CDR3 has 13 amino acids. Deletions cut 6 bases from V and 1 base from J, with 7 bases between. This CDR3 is CASSPDSNQPQHF. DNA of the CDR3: TGTGCCAGCTCGCCCGACAGCAATCAGCCCCAGCATTTT. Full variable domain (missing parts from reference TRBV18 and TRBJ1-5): NAGVMQNPRHLVRRRGQEARLRCSPMKGHSHVYWYRQLPEEGLKFMVYLQKENIIDESGMPKERFSAEFPKEGPSILRIQQVVRGDSAAYFCASSPDSNQPQHFGDGTRLSIL.

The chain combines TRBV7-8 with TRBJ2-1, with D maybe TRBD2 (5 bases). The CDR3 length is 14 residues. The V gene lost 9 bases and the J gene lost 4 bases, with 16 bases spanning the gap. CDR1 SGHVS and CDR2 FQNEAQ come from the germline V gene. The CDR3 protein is CASTGLGIYNEQFF. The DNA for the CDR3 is TGTGCCAGTACCGGACTGGGGATTTACAATGAGCAGTTCTTC.

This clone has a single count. In DNA, the CDR3 is TGTGCCAGCAGCCCTGGACAGGGAAATGAAAAACTGTTTTTT. Residues: CASSPGQGNEKLFF. The chain uses TRBV5-5 and TRBJ1-4, with 8 positions matching TRBD1. Germline CDR1 and CDR2: SGHKS and YYEKEE (reference sequence). J lost 5 bases, V lost 4 bases, and 4 bases had no gene match. The CDR3 loop spans 14 amino acids.

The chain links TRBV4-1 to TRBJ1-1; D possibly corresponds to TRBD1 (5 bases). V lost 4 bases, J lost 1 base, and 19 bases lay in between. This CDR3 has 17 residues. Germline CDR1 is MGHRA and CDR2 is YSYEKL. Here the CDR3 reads CASSRGVGGRGNTEAFF. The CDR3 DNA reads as TGCGCCAGCAGCCGGGGCGTCGGGGGTAGGGGGAACACTGAAGCTTTCTTT.

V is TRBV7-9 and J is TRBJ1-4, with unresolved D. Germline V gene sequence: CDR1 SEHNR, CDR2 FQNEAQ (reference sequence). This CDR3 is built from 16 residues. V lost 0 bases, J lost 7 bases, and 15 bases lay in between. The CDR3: CASSLAMGSRLEKLFF. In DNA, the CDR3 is TGTGCCAGCAGCTTAGCGATGGGGAGCCGTCTTGAAAAACTGTTTTTT. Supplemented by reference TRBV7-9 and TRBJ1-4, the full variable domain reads DTGVSQNPRHKITKRGQNVTFRCDPISEHNRLYWYRQTLGQGPEFLTYFQNEAQLEKSRLLSDRFSAERPKGSFSTLEIQRTEQGDSAMYLCASSLAMGSRLEKLFFGSGTQLSVL.

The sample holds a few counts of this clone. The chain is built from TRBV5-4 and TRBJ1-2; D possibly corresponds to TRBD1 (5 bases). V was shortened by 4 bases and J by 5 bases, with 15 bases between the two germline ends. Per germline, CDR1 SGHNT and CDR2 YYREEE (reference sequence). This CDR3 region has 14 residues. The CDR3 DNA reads TGTGCCAGCAGCCCCGGGGGTATCCTTTATGGCTACACCTTC. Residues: CASSPGGILYGYTF.

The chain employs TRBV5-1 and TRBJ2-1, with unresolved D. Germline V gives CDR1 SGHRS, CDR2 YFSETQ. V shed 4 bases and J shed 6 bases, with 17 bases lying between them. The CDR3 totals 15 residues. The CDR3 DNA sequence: TGCGCCAGCAGCATCCTTCCGGACCAGCCCAATGAGCAGTTCTTC. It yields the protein CASSILPDQPNEQFF.

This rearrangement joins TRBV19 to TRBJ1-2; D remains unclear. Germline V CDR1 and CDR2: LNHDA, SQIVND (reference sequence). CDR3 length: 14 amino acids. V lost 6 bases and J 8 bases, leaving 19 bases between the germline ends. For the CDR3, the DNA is TGTGCCAGTAGACCACCCGGTTTCGGGATAGGCTACACCTTC. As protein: CASRPPGFGIGYTF.